These 10 T cell receptor beta chains were all obtained from the same sample, sequenced in a study of OX40 agonist ivuxolimab in advanced cancers. The table came from immunoSEQ multiplex PCR; TCRdb's copy has only in-frame clones and leaves some out. Of fewer than 80,000 clones listed, roughly nine tenths are singletons. The sequencing used CD4+ or CD8+ T cells sorted from blood, collected in a trial of the OX40 agonist ivuxolimab. The receptors derive from an adult with an advanced solid tumor such as melanoma, head and neck, liver or kidney cancer.

The J gene is TRBJ1-3, the V gene TRBV9; 9 bases agree with TRBD1. Germline V gene lookup returns CDR1 SGDLS and CDR2 YYNGEE. This CDR3 spans 16 amino acids. The V segment lost 3 bases and the J segment 3 bases; nucleotides outside the gene matches: 7. CDR3 loop: CASSAGQGIGGNTIYF. Written as DNA, the CDR3 is TGTGCCAGCAGCGCCGGACAGGGGATCGGTGGAAACACCATATATTTT.

The rearrangement joins TRBV11-2 to TRBJ2-3, with TRBD2 matching 8 bases. V shed 5 bases, J shed 6 bases, and the junction held 10 bases outside the gene matches. The CDR3 length is 15 residues. Per germline, CDR1 SGHAT and CDR2 FQNNGV. CDR3 protein: CASSPGTGGPDTQYF. Here the CDR3 DNA reads TGTGCCAGCAGCCCAGGGACGGGAGGGCCCGATACGCAGTATTTT.

The CDR3 nucleotides read TGTGCCAGCAGCTTGCAGGGGAGAGGAAACACCATATATTTT. Protein sequence: CASSLQGRGNTIYF. The chain joins TRBV5-6 to TRBJ1-3; possible D gene TRBD1, 6 bases. The germline V and J ends were trimmed by 1 base and 4 bases, with 9 bases remaining between them. CDR1 is SGHDT, CDR2 YYEEEE, per germline. CDR3 length: 14 amino acids.

The chain employs TRBV7-8 and TRBJ1-1; D not resolved. Germline CDR1 reads SGHVS; CDR2 reads FQNEAQ. V gave up 5 bases and J gave up 1 base, with 14 bases separating them. The CDR3 is 15 residues long. In DNA form, the CDR3 reads TGTGCCAGCAGCCTCCATTGGGGTACGAACACTGAAGCTTTCTTT. This translates into CASSLHWGTNTEAFF. The whole variable domain, filled in from reference TRBV7-8 and TRBJ1-1, reads GAGVSQSPRYKVAKRGQDVALRCDPISGHVSLFWYQQALGQGPEFLTYFQNEAQLDKSGLPSDRFFAERPEGSVSTLKIQRTQQEDSAVYLCASSLHWGTNTEAFFGQGTRLTVV.

The genes are TRBV6-6 and TRBJ2-7, with D perhaps TRBD2 (6 bases). The V gene lost 5 bases and the J gene lost 7 bases, with 18 bases spanning the gap. The CDR3 length is 14 residues. From germline, CDR1 is MNHNY and CDR2 SVGAGI (reference sequence). CDR3 DNA: TGTGCCAGCAGTCCGATAGCGGCCGACGGGGAGCAGTACTTC. Its protein product is CASSPIAADGEQYF.

The chain joins TRBV6-1 to TRBJ2-2; 9 bases line up with TRBD1. This CDR3 has 18 residues. The ends lost 3 bases at V and 0 bases at J; junction bases unmatched: 8. Germline CDR1 reads MNHNS; CDR2 reads SASEGT. In DNA form, the CDR3 reads TGTGCCAGCAGTGAGTCGTTGGGACAGGGCGCGAACACCGGGGAGCTGTTTTTT. Translated: CASSESLGQGANTGELFF.

The CDR3 here is CASSERTFAGNTIYF. The CDR3 DNA reads as TGTGCCAGCAGTGAACGAACGTTTGCGGGAAACACCATATATTTT. The chain links TRBV2 to TRBJ1-3; no reliable D call. The germline gives CDR1 SNHLY, CDR2 FYNNEI. Deletions cut 2 bases from V and 4 bases from J, with 12 bases between. The CDR3 contains 15 residues.

The gene calls are TRBV29-1 and TRBJ2-7, with TRBD2 matching over 9 bases. V lost 6 bases to trimming and J lost 0 bases; unmatched junction nucleotides: 9. This CDR3 comprises 15 residues. Germline V gene lookup returns CDR1 SQVTM and CDR2 ANQGSEA. This CDR3 is CSVRGPSGNSYEQYF. CDR3 DNA sequence: TGCAGCGTCCGAGGGCCTAGCGGGAACTCCTACGAGCAGTACTTC.

The chain uses TRBV7-2 and TRBJ2-3, with D perhaps matching TRBD2 (5 bases). Germline CDR1 reads SGHTA; CDR2 reads FQGNSA. V was clipped by 1 base and J by 2 bases, with 10 bases between them. The CDR3 covers 15 residues. The CDR3 region has the DNA TGTGCCAGCAGCTTAGGTGCGACTACCACAGATACGCAGTATTTT. This encodes CASSLGATTTDTQYF. The variable domain in full, completed from reference TRBV7-2 and TRBJ2-3, reads GAGVSQSPSNKVTEKGKDVELRCDPISGHTALYWYRQSLGQGLEFLIYFQGNSAPDKSGLPSDRFSAERTGGSVSTLTIQRTQQEDSAVYLCASSLGATTTDTQYFGPGTRLTVL.

The V call is TRBV28, the J call TRBJ2-1; tentatively, D is TRBD1 (6 bases). V shed 6 bases and J shed 4 bases, with 16 bases lying between them. Germline CDR1 MDHEN, CDR2 SYDVKM. The CDR3 length is 15 residues. The CDR3 sequence: CASRTTGPPYNEQFF. The CDR3 nucleotides are TGTGCCAGCAGGACGACAGGCCCGCCTTACAATGAGCAGTTCTTC.